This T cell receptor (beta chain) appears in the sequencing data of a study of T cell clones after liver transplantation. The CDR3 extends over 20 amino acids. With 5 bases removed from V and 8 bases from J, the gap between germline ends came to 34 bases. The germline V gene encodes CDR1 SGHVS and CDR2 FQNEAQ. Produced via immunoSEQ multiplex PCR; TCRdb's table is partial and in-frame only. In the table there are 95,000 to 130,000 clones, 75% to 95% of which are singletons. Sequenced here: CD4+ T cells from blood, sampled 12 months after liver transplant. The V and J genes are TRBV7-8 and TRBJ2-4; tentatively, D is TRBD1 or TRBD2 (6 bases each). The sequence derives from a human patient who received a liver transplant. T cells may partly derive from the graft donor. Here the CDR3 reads CASSLGLGGEDQTYWDIQYF. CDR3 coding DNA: TGTGCCAGCAGCCTCGGGTTGGGGGGCGAAGACCAAACATACTGGGACATTCAGTACTTC.